The clone carrying this T cell receptor beta chain came up a few times. TCRdb reprocessed the RT-PCR reads with MiXCR, giving one entry per CDR3 protein. The top ten hold roughly 3.9% of the sample, which has about 680,000 distinct CDR3 sequences, about 14% seen once. V dropped 0 bases and J dropped 4 bases, with 13 bases sitting between them. The CDR3 is made up of 15 amino acids. From germline, CDR1 is LNHNV and CDR2 YYDKDF (reference sequence). This TCR was recovered from a female donor in good health, serving as a healthy control. This chain joins TRBV15 and TRBJ2-7; D is perhaps TRBD1 (6 bases). The sequencing input was memory CD4+ T cells from blood. The CDR3 sequence: CATSREADSYYEQYF. CDR3 bases: TGTGCCACCAGCAGAGAGGCGGACAGTTATTACGAGCAGTACTTC.